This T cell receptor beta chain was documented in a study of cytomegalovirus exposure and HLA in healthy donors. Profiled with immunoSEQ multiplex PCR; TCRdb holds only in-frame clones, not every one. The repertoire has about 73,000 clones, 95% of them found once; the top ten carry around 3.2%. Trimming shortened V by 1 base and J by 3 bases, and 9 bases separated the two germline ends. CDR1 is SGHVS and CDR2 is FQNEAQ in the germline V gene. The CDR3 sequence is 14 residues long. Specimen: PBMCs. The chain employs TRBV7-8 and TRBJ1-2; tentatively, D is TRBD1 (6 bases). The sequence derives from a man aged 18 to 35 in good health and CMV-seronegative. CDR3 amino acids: CASSLEGGDYGYTF. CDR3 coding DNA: TGTGCCAGCAGCTTAGAAGGGGGTGACTATGGCTACACCTTC.